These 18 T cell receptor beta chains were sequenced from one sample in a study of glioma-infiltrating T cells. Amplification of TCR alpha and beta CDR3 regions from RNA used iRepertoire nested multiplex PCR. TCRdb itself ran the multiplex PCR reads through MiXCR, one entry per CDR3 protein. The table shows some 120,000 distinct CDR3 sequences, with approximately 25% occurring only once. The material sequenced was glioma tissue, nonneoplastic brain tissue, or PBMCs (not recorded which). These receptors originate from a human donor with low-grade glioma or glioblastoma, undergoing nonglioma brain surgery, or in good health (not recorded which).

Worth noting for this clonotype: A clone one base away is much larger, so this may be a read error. CDR3 sequence (DNA): TGTACCAGCAGCTCACAGTCGTTCCTTGCCTACGAGCAGTACTTC. Encoded protein: CTSSSQSFLAYEQYF. This chain connects TRBV7-2 to TRBJ2-7; D is ambiguous. Per germline, CDR1 SGHTA and CDR2 FQGNSA. Trimming shortened V by 4 bases and J by 2 bases, and 15 bases separated the two germline ends. The CDR3 runs to 15 residues.

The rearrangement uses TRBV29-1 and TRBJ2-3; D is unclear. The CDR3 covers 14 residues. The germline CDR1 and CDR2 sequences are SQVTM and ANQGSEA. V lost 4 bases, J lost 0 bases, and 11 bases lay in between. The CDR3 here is CSVGADSSTDTQYF. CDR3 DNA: TGCAGCGTTGGGGCAGACTCTAGCACAGATACGCAGTATTTT.

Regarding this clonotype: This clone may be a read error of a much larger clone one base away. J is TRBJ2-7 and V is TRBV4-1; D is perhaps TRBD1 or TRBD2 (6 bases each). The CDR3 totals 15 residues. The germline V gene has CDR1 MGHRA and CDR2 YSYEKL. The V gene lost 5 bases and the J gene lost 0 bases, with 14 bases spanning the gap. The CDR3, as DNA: TGCGCCAGCAGCGTAGCGAGGGGGGCCTCCTACGAGCAGTACTTC. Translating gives CASSVARGASYEQYF.

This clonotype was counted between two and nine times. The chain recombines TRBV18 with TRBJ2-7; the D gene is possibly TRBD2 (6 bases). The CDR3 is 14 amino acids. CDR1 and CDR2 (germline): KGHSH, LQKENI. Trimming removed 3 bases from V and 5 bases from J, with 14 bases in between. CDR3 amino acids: CASSPLTGVDEQYF. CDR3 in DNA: TGTGCCAGCTCACCTCTGACGGGGGTGGACGAGCAGTACTTC.

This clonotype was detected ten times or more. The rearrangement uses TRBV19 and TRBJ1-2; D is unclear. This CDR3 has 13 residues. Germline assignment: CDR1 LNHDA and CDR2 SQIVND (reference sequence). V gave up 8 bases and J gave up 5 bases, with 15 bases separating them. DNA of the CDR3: TGTGCCAGTGCGGTACAGTCCGAGTATGGCTACACCTTC. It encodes CASAVQSEYGYTF.

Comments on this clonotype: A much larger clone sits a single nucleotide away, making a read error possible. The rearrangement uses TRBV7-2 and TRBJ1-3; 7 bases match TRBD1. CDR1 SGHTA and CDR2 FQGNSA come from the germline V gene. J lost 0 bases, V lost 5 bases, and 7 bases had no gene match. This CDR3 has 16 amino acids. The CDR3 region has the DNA TGTGCCAGCAGCGTTACAGGGGTCAACTCTGGAAACACCATATATTTT. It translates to CASSVTGVNSGNTIYF. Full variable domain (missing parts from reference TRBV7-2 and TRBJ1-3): GAGVSQSPSNKVTEKGKDVELRCDPISGHTALYWYRQSLGQGLEFLIYFQGNSAPDKSGLPSDRFSAERTGGSVSTLTIQRTQQEDSAVYLCASSVTGVNSGNTIYFGEGSWLTVV.

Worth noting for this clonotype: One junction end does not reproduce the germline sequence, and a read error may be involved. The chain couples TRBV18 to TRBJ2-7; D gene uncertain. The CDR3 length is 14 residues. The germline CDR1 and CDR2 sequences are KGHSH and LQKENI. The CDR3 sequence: CASSPPLPPYKQYF. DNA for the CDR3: TGTGCCAGCTCACCACCATTGCCACCCTACAAGCAGTACTTC.

The CDR3 coding sequence is TGTGCCAGCAGCGTAGGATCGTACCAAGAGACCCAGTACTTC. Its protein is CASSVGSYQETQYF. The gene calls are TRBV9 and TRBJ2-5; no reliable D call. The CDR3 runs 14 residues. Trimming cost V 0 bases and J 0 bases, with 6 bases left between them. Germline V lookup: CDR1 SGDLS, CDR2 YYNGEE.

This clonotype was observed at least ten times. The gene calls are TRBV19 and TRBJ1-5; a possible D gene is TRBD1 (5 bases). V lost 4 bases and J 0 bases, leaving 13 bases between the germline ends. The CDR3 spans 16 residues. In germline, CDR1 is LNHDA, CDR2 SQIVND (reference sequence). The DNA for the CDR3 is TGTGCCAGTAGTACCTCCGGGACGGATAGCAATCAGCCCCAGCATTTT. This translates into CASSTSGTDSNQPQHF.

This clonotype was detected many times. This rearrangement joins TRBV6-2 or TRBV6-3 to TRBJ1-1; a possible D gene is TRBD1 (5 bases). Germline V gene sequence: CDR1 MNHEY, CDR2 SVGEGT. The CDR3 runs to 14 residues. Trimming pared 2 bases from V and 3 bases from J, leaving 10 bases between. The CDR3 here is CASSYGQLYTEAFF. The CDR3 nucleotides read TGTGCCAGCAGTTACGGACAACTATACACTGAAGCTTTCTTT.

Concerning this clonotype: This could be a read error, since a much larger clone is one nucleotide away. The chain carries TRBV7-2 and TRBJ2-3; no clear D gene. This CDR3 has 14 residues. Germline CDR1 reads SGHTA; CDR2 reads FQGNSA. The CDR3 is CASNLSKSTDTQYF. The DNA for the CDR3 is TGTGCCAGCAACTTATCCAAAAGCACAGATACGCAGTATTTT.

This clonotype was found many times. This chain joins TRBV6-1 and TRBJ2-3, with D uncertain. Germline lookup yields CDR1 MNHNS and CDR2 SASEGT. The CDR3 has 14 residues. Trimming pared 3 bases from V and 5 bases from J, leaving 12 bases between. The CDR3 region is CASSERNTRDTQYF. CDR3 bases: TGTGCCAGCAGTGAGCGAAATACCAGAGATACGCAGTATTTT.

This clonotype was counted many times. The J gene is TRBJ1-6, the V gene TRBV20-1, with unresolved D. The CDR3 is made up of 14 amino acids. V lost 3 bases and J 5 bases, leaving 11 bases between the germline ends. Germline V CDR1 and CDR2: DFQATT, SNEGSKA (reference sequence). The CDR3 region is CSASMAGDNSPLHF. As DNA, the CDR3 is TGCAGTGCTAGTATGGCAGGAGATAATTCACCCCTCCACTTT.

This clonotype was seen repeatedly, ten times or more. CDR3 residues: CASRMTDVSNQPQHF. CDR3 coding DNA: TGTGCCAGCAGAATGACGGACGTTAGCAATCAGCCCCAGCATTTT. The rearrangement joins TRBV12-3 or TRBV12-4 to TRBJ1-5; D is ambiguous. The CDR3 has 15 amino acids. Deletions cut 6 bases from V and 0 bases from J, with 12 bases between.

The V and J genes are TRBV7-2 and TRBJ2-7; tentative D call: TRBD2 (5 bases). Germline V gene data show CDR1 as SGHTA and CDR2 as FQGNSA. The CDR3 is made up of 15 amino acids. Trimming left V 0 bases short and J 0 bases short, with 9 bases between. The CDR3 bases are TGTGCCAGCAGCTTAGCGCCAGCGGCCTCCTACGAGCAGTACTTC. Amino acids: CASSLAPAASYEQYF. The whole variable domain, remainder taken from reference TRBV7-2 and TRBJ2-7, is GAGVSQSPSNKVTEKGKDVELRCDPISGHTALYWYRQSLGQGLEFLIYFQGNSAPDKSGLPSDRFSAERTGGSVSTLTIQRTQQEDSAVYLCASSLAPAASYEQYFGPGTRLTVT.

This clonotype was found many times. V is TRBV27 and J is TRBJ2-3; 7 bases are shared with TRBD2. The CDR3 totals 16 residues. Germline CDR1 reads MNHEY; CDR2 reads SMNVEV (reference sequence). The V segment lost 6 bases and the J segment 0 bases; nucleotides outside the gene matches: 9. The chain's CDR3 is CASSSYSSGSTDTQYF. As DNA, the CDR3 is TGTGCCAGCAGCTCTTATTCTAGCGGTAGCACAGATACGCAGTATTTT.

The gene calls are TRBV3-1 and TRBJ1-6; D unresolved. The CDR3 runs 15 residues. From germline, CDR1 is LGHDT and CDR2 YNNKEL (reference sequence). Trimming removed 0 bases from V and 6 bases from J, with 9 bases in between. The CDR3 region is CASSQEFRANSPLHF. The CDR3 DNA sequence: TGTGCCAGCAGCCAAGAGTTTCGGGCTAATTCACCCCTCCACTTT.

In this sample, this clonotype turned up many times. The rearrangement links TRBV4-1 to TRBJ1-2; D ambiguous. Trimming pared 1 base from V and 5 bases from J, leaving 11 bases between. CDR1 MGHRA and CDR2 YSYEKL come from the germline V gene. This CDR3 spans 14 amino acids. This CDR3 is CASSQAGLGYGYTF. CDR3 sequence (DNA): TGCGCCAGCAGCCAAGCTGGGCTGGGATATGGCTACACCTTC.